This TCR beta chain comes out of a study of control samples from healthy donors and cancer patients. Using immunoSEQ multiplex PCR, the repertoire was profiled, and TCRdb retains in-frame clones only, with some absent. There are around 120,000 clones in the sample; under 95% occur only once, and about 1.5% lies in the top ten. The CDR3 sequence is 14 residues long. Trimming pared 11 bases from V and 5 bases from J, leaving 20 bases between. Germline values: CDR1 ENHRY, CDR2 SYGVKD. Input material: PBMCs. The chain links TRBV10-3 to TRBJ2-3, with D perhaps given as TRBD1 or TRBD2 (7 bases each). This TCR was recovered from a man aged 45-60 years with head and neck cancer. The CDR3 protein is CAAKGGGWVDTQYF. In DNA, the CDR3 is TGTGCCGCTAAGGGAGGGGGCTGGGTAGATACGCAGTATTTT.